The 27 T cell receptor beta chains in this list originate from one sample, sequenced in a study of OX40 agonist ivuxolimab in advanced cancers. TCRdb's copy holds only in-frame clones and misses some; the assay was immunoSEQ multiplex PCR. The sample has roughly 70,000 clones, 85% seen once. The starting material was CD4+ or CD8+ T cells sorted from blood, obtained in a trial of the OX40 agonist ivuxolimab. Receptors were obtained from an adult with an advanced solid tumor such as melanoma, head and neck, liver or kidney cancer.

The V call is TRBV6-6, the J call TRBJ1-2, with D possibly TRBD1 on 5 matching bases. Germline V CDR1 and CDR2: MNHNY, SVGAGI (reference sequence). Trimming left V 7 bases short and J 1 base short, with 10 bases between. The CDR3 extends over 13 amino acids. The CDR3 DNA reads TGTGCCAGCACCCTAGACAGTAACTATGGCTACACCTTC. Translation gives CASTLDSNYGYTF.

The chain employs TRBV30 and TRBJ1-5; D remains unclear. The CDR3 is made up of 15 amino acids. The V gene lost 1 base and the J gene lost 2 bases, with 12 bases spanning the gap. Germline V CDR1 and CDR2: GTSNPN, SVGIG (reference sequence). CDR3 coding DNA: TGTGCCTGGAGTGCGGGGTCTCCCGGCAATCAGCCCCAGCATTTT. Translating it yields CAWSAGSPGNQPQHF.

The chain combines TRBV5-1 with TRBJ2-7; tentatively, D is TRBD2 (5 bases). The germline V and J ends were trimmed by 1 base and 2 bases, with 10 bases remaining between them. Germline-derived CDR1 and CDR2 are SGHRS and YFSETQ. The CDR3 is made up of 14 amino acids. The CDR3 loop is CASSLLGSTYEQYF. The CDR3 DNA reads TGCGCCAGCAGCTTGTTGGGGAGTACCTACGAGCAGTACTTC.

This rearrangement joins TRBV19 to TRBJ2-7; the match to TRBD2 covers 8 bases. Germline-derived CDR1 and CDR2 are LNHDA and SQIVND (reference sequence). V was pared by 6 bases and J by 6 bases, with 19 bases of the junction left unmatched. The CDR3 has 17 amino acids. CDR3 sequence (DNA): TGTGCCAGTAGGACGGTCGTAGGACTAGCCACTGAGGGCGAGCAGTACTTC. Translation: CASRTVVGLATEGEQYF.

This chain connects TRBV27 to TRBJ2-7, with TRBD2 matching 9 bases. The CDR3 totals 15 residues. CDR1 MNHEY and CDR2 SMNVEV come from the germline V gene (reference sequence). V trimming: 1 base; J trimming: 3 bases; junction bases outside the gene matches: 4. CDR3 sequence: CASSLFPSGVYEQYF. DNA of the CDR3: TGTGCCAGCAGTTTATTCCCTAGCGGGGTCTACGAGCAGTACTTC.

CDR3 amino acids: CASSLLTSGTLNTQYF. The CDR3 region has the DNA TGTGCCAGCAGCTTATTGACTAGCGGGACACTCAATACGCAGTATTTT. The chain couples TRBV11-2 to TRBJ2-3, with 11 bases that match TRBD2. This CDR3 contains 16 residues. Trimming removed 2 bases from V and 7 bases from J; junction bases left unmatched: 8. Germline V lookup: CDR1 SGHAT, CDR2 FQNNGV.

The chain combines TRBV6-1 with TRBJ1-5; D remains ambiguous. V lost 4 bases, J lost 0 bases, and 7 bases lay in between. The CDR3 extends over 14 amino acids. Germline CDR1 reads MNHNS; CDR2 reads SASEGT. CDR3 nucleotides: TGTGCCAGCAGTGTCGAGTATAGCAATCAGCCCCAGCATTTT. Protein product: CASSVEYSNQPQHF.

The rearrangement joins TRBV10-1 to TRBJ2-7; TRBD1 matches 8 bases. This CDR3 region has 14 residues. Losses at the gene ends were 2 bases for V and 4 bases for J; bases not matched to a gene: 4. Germline values: CDR1 WNHNN, CDR2 SYGVQD (reference sequence). CDR3 protein: CASSEGRGLYEQYF. DNA for the CDR3: TGCGCCAGCAGTGAGGGCAGGGGGCTGTACGAGCAGTACTTC.

The gene calls are TRBV2 and TRBJ2-5, with D perhaps matching TRBD2 (6 bases). CDR1 and CDR2 (germline): SNHLY, FYNNEI. V shed 2 bases and J shed 5 bases, with 12 bases lying between them. CDR3 size: 14 residues. CDR3 coding DNA: TGTGCCAGCAGTGAAATCTCAGGAGGGGAGACCCAGTACTTC. Residues: CASSEISGGETQYF.

The V and J genes are TRBV7-9 and TRBJ2-5, with D unclear. CDR1 is SEHNR, CDR2 FQNEAQ, per germline (reference sequence). The CDR3 is 11 amino acids. V lost 11 bases to trimming and J lost 5 bases, with 12 bases between them. The CDR3 DNA sequence: TGTGCCTCTGGGCCCGGCGAGACCCAGTACTTC. Encoded protein: CASGPGETQYF.

The chain employs TRBV5-1 and TRBJ2-5, with 7 bases matching TRBD1. Germline V gene lookup returns CDR1 SGHRS and CDR2 YFSETQ. After removal of 4 bases from V and 3 bases from J, the junction contained 12 bases not matched to a gene. CDR3 size: 16 residues. Here the CDR3 DNA reads TGCGCCAGCAGCCCGCGTACCCGACAGGGCGAAGAGACCCAGTACTTC. Protein product: CASSPRTRQGEETQYF.

The chain combines TRBV6-4 with TRBJ2-3; D is perhaps TRBD1 (6 bases). Trimming cost V 4 bases and J 0 bases, with 8 bases left between them. From germline, CDR1 is MRHNA and CDR2 SNTAGT. The CDR3 has 14 residues. CDR3 protein: CASSVQGSTDTQYF. The CDR3, as DNA: TGTGCCAGCAGTGTACAGGGTAGCACAGATACGCAGTATTTT.

The V and J genes are TRBV28 and TRBJ2-1; 7 nucleotides match TRBD2. Germline CDR1 is MDHEN and CDR2 is SYDVKM. The V and J ends lost 4 bases and 15 bases, in that order; junction bases with no gene match: 9. The CDR3 runs to 12 residues. This chain's CDR3 is CASSSSGLVSFF. CDR3 nucleotide sequence: TGTGCCAGCAGTTCCTCCGGACTAGTCTCGTTCTTC. Complete variable domain (other parts from reference TRBV28 and TRBJ2-1): DVKVTQSSRYLVKRTGEKVFLECVQDMDHENMFWYRQDPGLGLRLIYFSYDVKMKEKGDIPEGYSVSREKKERFSLILESASTNQTSMYLCASSSSGLVSFFGPGTRLTVL.

The chain recombines TRBV28 with TRBJ2-7, with 7 bases fitting TRBD2. The CDR3 is made up of 13 amino acids. V shed 1 base, J shed 3 bases, and the junction held 0 bases outside the gene matches. Germline assignment: CDR1 MDHEN and CDR2 SYDVKM. The CDR3 bases are TGTGCCAGCAGTTTATCGGGGGGCTACGAGCAGTACTTC. Amino acid sequence: CASSLSGGYEQYF.

The chain links TRBV19 to TRBJ1-5; D is unresolved. There are 13 residues in the CDR3. Germline V gene sequence: CDR1 LNHDA, CDR2 SQIVND (reference sequence). V was clipped by 5 bases and J by 0 bases, with 5 bases between them. The CDR3 spells CASSSLSNQPQHF. The CDR3 DNA sequence: TGTGCCAGTAGTTCCCTTAGCAATCAGCCCCAGCATTTT.

This clone was seen just once. The V call is TRBV2, the J call TRBJ1-5; possible D gene TRBD1, 6 bases. Trimming took 5 bases from V and 0 from J, leaving 14 bases between them. CDR3 length equals 16 residues. From germline, CDR1 is SNHLY and CDR2 FYNNEI. The CDR3 coding sequence is TGTGCCAGCAGTAAGCAACAGGGATTTAGCAATCAGCCCCAGCATTTT. Its translation: CASSKQQGFSNQPQHF.

The chain couples TRBV5-5 to TRBJ2-1, with TRBD1 matching over 11 bases. The germline V gene encodes CDR1 SGHKS and CDR2 YYEKEE (reference sequence). The V and J ends lost 0 bases and 3 bases, in that order; junction bases with no gene match: 11. The length of the CDR3 is 19 residues. This CDR3 reads CASSLVWDRGIGIYNEQFF. For the CDR3, the DNA is TGTGCCAGCAGCTTGGTTTGGGACAGGGGGATTGGGATCTACAATGAGCAGTTCTTC.

This clone showed up just a few times. The rearrangement uses TRBV10-1 and TRBJ2-3; 8 bases align to TRBD1. The germline CDR1 and CDR2 sequences are WNHNN and SYGVQD (reference sequence). This CDR3 comprises 15 residues. The ends lost 4 bases at V and 4 bases at J; junction bases unmatched: 7. DNA of the CDR3: TGCGCCAGCAGTGCCGGACAGGGAGTGTCAGATACGCAGTATTTT. Its protein product is CASSAGQGVSDTQYF.

The V and J genes are TRBV5-1 and TRBJ2-7; 10 bases match TRBD1. Germline-derived CDR1 and CDR2 are SGHRS and YFSETQ. This CDR3 has 14 amino acids. The junction had 4 bases not matched to a gene; V was cut back by 4 bases and J by 3 bases. The CDR3 region has the DNA TGCGCCAGCAGCCCGGGACAGGGGTTCTACGAGCAGTACTTC. Protein sequence: CASSPGQGFYEQYF.

With regard to this clone: Germline is not matched at one junction end, which may reflect a read error. The chain has TRBV5-5 and TRBJ1-3; D is possibly TRBD1 (5 bases). This CDR3 region has 13 residues. Per the germline V gene, CDR1 is SGHKS and CDR2 is YYEKEE (reference sequence). The CDR3 DNA follows: TGTGCCAGCACCTTGATCCCCGGGGGCACCATATATTTT. Protein: CASTLIPGGTIYF.

As concerns this clone: One end of the junction varies from germline; a read error may be responsible. Written as DNA, the CDR3 is TGTGCCAGTACCCCCATAGGCACAAATACGCAGTATTTT. It encodes CASTPIGTNTQYF. The chain uses TRBV19 and TRBJ2-3; D uncertain. The V gene's germline CDR1 is LNHDA and CDR2 SQIVND (reference sequence). The CDR3 runs 13 residues.

The rearrangement uses TRBV9 and TRBJ2-2; a possible D gene is TRBD2 (5 bases). Germline loops: CDR1 SGDLS, CDR2 YYNGEE. CDR3 size: 15 residues. V was clipped by 0 bases and J by 6 bases, with 12 bases between them. CDR3 bases: TGTGCCAGCAGCGTAGTTACTAGTGGGGCCGGGGAGCTGTTTTTT. Translation gives CASSVVTSGAGELFF.

This clone appeared once. The rearrangement links TRBV14 to TRBJ1-1, with TRBD1 as a possible D gene (6 bases). Per the germline V gene, CDR1 is SGHDN and CDR2 is FVKESK. CDR3 length: 16 residues. The ends were cut back, 4 bases at V and 2 bases at J, with 17 bases in the middle. CDR3 amino acids: CASSPRRGVGNTEAFF. Written as DNA, the CDR3 is TGTGCCAGCAGCCCCAGAAGGGGGGTAGGAAACACTGAAGCTTTCTTT.

This chain uses TRBV6-6 with TRBJ1-2; 9 bases match TRBD1. This CDR3 comprises 14 residues. Germline lookup yields CDR1 MNHNY and CDR2 SVGAGI (reference sequence). The ends lost 4 bases at V and 3 bases at J; junction bases unmatched: 3. The CDR3 DNA reads TGTGCCAGCAGTTGGGGACAGGGCGACTATGGCTACACCTTC. It translates to CASSWGQGDYGYTF.

V is TRBV7-6 and J is TRBJ2-3; D unresolved. The V end lost 2 bases, the J end lost 4 bases, and 4 bases lay between the germline ends. Germline V gene lookup returns CDR1 SGHVS and CDR2 FNYEAQ. The CDR3 sequence is 12 residues long. The CDR3 DNA reads TGTGCCAGCAGCTTAATCGCAGATACGCAGTATTTT. Protein: CASSLIADTQYF.

This CDR3 is CASSRVRGSGTDTQYF. Written as DNA, the CDR3 is TGTGCCAGCAGCCGCGTCCGTGGGAGTGGGACAGATACGCAGTATTTT. V and J are TRBV5-8 and TRBJ2-3, with D tentatively TRBD2 (5 bases). In germline, CDR1 is SGHTS, CDR2 YDEGEE. Trimming removed 4 bases from V and 3 bases from J, with 18 bases in between. The CDR3 runs to 16 residues.

The V and J genes are TRBV5-5 and TRBJ2-2; no definite D call. Germline CDR1 reads SGHKS; CDR2 reads YYEKEE (reference sequence). V lost 2 bases, J lost 6 bases, and 2 bases lay in between. The CDR3 contains 11 residues. CDR3 in DNA: TGTGCCAGCAGCTTACCCGGGGAGCTGTTTTTT. It translates to CASSLPGELFF.